Listed here is a single TCR beta chain. Its matching antigen is unknown. The CDR3 covers 14 residues. Germline CDR1 reads LGHDT; CDR2 reads YNNKEL (reference sequence). Trimming removed 4 bases at V and 8 bases at J, with 12 bases between. The data derive from a study of T cell responses to AZD1222 COVID-19 vaccine. Study-wide findings and caveats: Mostly white British, mostly female donors; authors suggested clonal diversity may be underestimated.

The table came from immunoSEQ multiplex PCR; TCRdb's copy has only in-frame clones and leaves some out. The sample consists of around 130,000 clones, around nine tenths of them appearing once. J is TRBJ1-6 and V is TRBV3-1 (or the pseudogene TRBV3-2), with D possibly TRBD1 on 6 matching bases. Sequenced here: peripheral blood, sampled on day 0 of AZD1222 vaccination. This clonotype originated in an adult in good health. This chain's CDR3 is CASSPWTEHSPLHF. The DNA for the CDR3 is TGTGCCAGCAGCCCCTGGACAGAGCATTCACCCCTCCACTTT.